At least ten counts were recorded for the clone carrying this TCR beta chain. Its antigen is as yet unknown. The data are from a study of neurological immune-mediated disorders. Study information: In a group of around 35 multiple sclerosis patients, 31 had the relapsing-remitting type and 3 had the secondary progressive type. Study-level points and caveats: When the repertoires were sorted by phylogenetic grouping, those of 18 of 34 multiple sclerosis patients ended up in one related-CDR3 cluster, a possible signature.

5'RACE with 10-nucleotide random UMIs generated the cDNA. In TCRdb, the 5' RACE reads were re-called with MiXCR into one record per CDR3 protein. The table has approximately 68,000 distinct CDR3 sequences, around 5% seen once. Unsorted libraries were prepared from 2 million PBMCs held at -80 C. V dropped 6 bases and J dropped 4 bases, with 9 bases sitting between them. The length of the CDR3 is 12 residues. The sequence was collected from a woman between 65 and 79 years old with multiple sclerosis. The chain is built from TRBV12-3 or TRBV12-4 and TRBJ1-1; D is unclear. The specimen was PBMCs. Here the CDR3 reads CASRSQSTEAFF. In DNA form, the CDR3 reads TGTGCCAGCAGGTCACAGTCCACTGAAGCTTTCTTT.